The sequence of this TCR beta chain was determined in a study of cytomegalovirus exposure and HLA in healthy donors. The overall study: Among approximately 390 genotyped donors, approximately 80% fell in the Caucasian-associated ancestry cluster.

Study observations and caveats: Reported results showed that the classifier diagnosed cytomegalovirus status with high specificity and sensitivity. After further analysis at a later stage, 16,951 TCR beta sequences were associated with HLA alleles at 0.05 false discovery rate.

The germline V gene has CDR1 MDHEN and CDR2 SYDVKM. This CDR3 spans 15 amino acids. With V trimmed by 6 bases and J by 5 bases, 8 bases remained unmatched. With regard to this clone: The antigen is undetermined.

It was with 60 Vbeta and 13 Jbeta primers that the PCR ran. The assay was immunoSEQ multiplex PCR, and TCRdb's table has in-frame clones only and misses some. Counted here are fewer than 100,000 clones, almost 80% occurring once; the ten biggest clones make up roughly 5.5%. The genes are TRBV28 and TRBJ2-1, with 9 bases aligning to TRBD2. Sequencing was performed on PBMCs. The receptor's source is a female donor in good health and CMV-seronegative. As DNA, the CDR3 is TGTGCCAGCAGCTTAGCGGGGGTCCCCCACAATGAGCAGTTCTTC. Translated, it gives CASSLAGVPHNEQFF.